These T cell receptor beta chains were read from a single sample in a study of cytomegalovirus exposure and HLA in healthy donors. Libraries were prepared by immunoSEQ multiplex PCR; TCRdb keeps only in-frame clonotypes and omits some of them. This sample has 150,000 to 200,000 clones, with over 60% found just once. Sequenced input: PBMCs. The receptors were sampled from a woman aged 40 to 50 in good health and CMV-seronegative. CDR3s include the opening cysteine and the closing phenylalanine or tryptophan. Fields, in order: CDR3 protein, V gene.

CDR3 protein: CASSTKLAGQETQYF; V gene: TRBV5-1
CDR3 protein: CASSPQDRGEKLFF; V gene: TRBV7-8
CDR3 protein: CASSLADPYEQYF; V gene: TRBV11-2
CDR3 protein: CASSVDRVNTEAFF; V gene: TRBV2
CDR3 protein: CASSSPTGANTEAFF; V gene: TRBV7-2
CDR3 protein: CASSYRGKRSGEKLFF; V gene: TRBV6-5
CDR3 protein: CASSSSLAGEEFF; V gene: TRBV7-2
CDR3 protein: CASSERPVEVGEYGYTF; V gene: TRBV5-1
CDR3 protein: CASSYLTPGLAGFTGELFF; V gene: TRBV5-1
CDR3 protein: CASSLEVRNPYNEQFF; V gene: TRBV27
CDR3 protein: CASSITGPEAFF; V gene: TRBV7-9
CDR3 protein: CASSPRRLEEGNTIYF; V gene: TRBV9
CDR3 protein: CASSLDSGGNEKLFF; V gene: TRBV28
CDR3 protein: CASSTLYTGSQGGYTF; V gene: TRBV19
CDR3 protein: CASSLSRTSGYQETQYF; V gene: TRBV27
CDR3 protein: CASSLVPGAEAFF; V gene: TRBV5-1
CDR3 protein: CASRGRGTGADNEQFF; V gene: TRBV5-1
CDR3 protein: CAISGAGFDGYTF; V gene: TRBV10-3
CDR3 protein: CASSRSGQPREAFF; V gene: TRBV18
CDR3 protein: CASRRIGLAEINEQFF; V gene: TRBV5-1
CDR3 protein: CASKDGTQSYEQYF; V gene: TRBV5-1
CDR3 protein: CAWSGGLAGTDTQYF; V gene: TRBV30
CDR3 protein: CASNSRGGGEQFF; V gene: TRBV7-2
CDR3 protein: CASSVDGQLHEKLFF; V gene: TRBV9
CDR3 protein: CASSLTFLSSYEQYF; V gene: TRBV7-2
CDR3 protein: CASSFLGAGNYGYTF; V gene: TRBV5-1
CDR3 protein: CASSLDTGSRNEQFF; V gene: TRBV11-2
CDR3 protein: CASSEVRQVQPQHF; V gene: TRBV2
CDR3 protein: CASSGPGGLGAFYNEQFF; V gene: TRBV25-1
CDR3 protein: CASSEQGPLQYF; V gene: TRBV11-3
CDR3 protein: CASSLVTGTGLTDTQYF; V gene: TRBV7-6
CDR3 protein: CASSYGLAGGYYNEQFF; V gene: TRBV14
CDR3 protein: CASSASGTSEDEQFF; V gene: TRBV9
CDR3 protein: CSARGGTLETQYF; V gene: TRBV29-1
CDR3 protein: CASSVVATQETQYF; V gene: TRBV9
CDR3 protein: CASSLVPGSYNEQFF; V gene: TRBV5-1
CDR3 protein: CASSTRGTYNEQFF; V gene: TRBV18
CDR3 protein: CASSVRAGKDTQYF; V gene: TRBV19
CDR3 protein: CASSRQTGESSGNTIYF; V gene: TRBV4-3
CDR3 protein: CASRGTGRAAQYF; V gene: TRBV19